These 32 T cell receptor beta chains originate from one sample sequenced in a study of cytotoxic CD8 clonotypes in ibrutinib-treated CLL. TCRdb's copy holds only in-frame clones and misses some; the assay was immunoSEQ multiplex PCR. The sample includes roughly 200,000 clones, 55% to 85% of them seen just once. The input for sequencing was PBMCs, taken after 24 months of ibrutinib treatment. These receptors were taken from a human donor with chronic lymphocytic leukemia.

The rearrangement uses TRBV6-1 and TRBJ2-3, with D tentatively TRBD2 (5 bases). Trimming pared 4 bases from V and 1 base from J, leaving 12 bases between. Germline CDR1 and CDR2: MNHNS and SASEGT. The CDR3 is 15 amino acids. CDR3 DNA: TGTGCCAGCAGTGCGCGACTACCAGGCACAGATACGCAGTATTTT. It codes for CASSARLPGTDTQYF.

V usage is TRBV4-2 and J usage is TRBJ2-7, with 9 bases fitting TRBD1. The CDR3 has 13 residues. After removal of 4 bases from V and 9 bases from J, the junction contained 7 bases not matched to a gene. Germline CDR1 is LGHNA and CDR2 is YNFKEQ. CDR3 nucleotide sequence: TGTGCCAGCAGCCCGACAGGGGGAAGTGGGCAGTACTTC. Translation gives CASSPTGGSGQYF.

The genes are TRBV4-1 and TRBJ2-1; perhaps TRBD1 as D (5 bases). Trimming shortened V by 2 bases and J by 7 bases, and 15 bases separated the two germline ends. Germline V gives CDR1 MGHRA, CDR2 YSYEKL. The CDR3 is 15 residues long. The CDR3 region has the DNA TGCGCCAGCAGCCAATCTAGGGGCTCCACTAATGAGCAGTTCTTC. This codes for CASSQSRGSTNEQFF.

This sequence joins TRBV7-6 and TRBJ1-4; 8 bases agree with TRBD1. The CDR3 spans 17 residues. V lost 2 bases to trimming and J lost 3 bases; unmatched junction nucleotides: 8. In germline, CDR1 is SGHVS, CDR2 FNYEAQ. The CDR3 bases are TGTGCCAGCAGCTTACAGGGGGCGCATACGTCTAATGAAAAACTGTTTTTT. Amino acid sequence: CASSLQGAHTSNEKLFF.

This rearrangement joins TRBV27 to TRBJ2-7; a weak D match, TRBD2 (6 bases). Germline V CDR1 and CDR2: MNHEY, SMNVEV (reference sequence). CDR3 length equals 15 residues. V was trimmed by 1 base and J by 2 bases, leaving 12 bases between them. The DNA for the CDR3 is TGTGCCAGCAGTTTATTTACGGGAGCTACCTACGAGCAGTACTTC. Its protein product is CASSLFTGATYEQYF.

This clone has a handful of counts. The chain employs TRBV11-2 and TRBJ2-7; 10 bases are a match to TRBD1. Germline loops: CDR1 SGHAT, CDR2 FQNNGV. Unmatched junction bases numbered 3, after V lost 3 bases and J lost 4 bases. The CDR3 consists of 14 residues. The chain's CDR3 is CASSLTGGTYEQYF. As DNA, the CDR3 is TGTGCCAGCAGCTTGACAGGGGGCACGTACGAGCAGTACTTC.

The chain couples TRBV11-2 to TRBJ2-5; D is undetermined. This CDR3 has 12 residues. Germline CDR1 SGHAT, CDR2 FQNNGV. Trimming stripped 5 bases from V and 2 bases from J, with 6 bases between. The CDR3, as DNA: TGTGCCAGCAGCGTGGGTCAAGAGACCCAGTACTTC. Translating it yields CASSVGQETQYF.

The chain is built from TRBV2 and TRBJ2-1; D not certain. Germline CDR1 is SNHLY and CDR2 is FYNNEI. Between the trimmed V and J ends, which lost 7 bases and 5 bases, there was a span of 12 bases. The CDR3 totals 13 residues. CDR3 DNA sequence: TGTGCCAGCAATATCAAGGGCCACAATGAGCAGTTCTTC. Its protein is CASNIKGHNEQFF.

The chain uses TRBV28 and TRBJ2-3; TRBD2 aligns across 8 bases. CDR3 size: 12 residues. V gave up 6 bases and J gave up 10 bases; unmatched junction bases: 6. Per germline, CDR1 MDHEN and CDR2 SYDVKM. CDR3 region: CASSPTSAPQYF. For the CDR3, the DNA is TGTGCCAGCAGCCCGACTAGCGCTCCGCAGTATTTT.

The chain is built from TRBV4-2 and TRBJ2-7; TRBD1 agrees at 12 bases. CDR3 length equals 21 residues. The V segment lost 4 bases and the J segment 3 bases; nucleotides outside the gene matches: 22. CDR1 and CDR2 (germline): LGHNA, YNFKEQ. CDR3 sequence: CASSRAGTPGQGALGNYEQYF. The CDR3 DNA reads TGTGCCAGCAGCCGAGCGGGGACACCGGGACAGGGGGCTCTAGGCAACTACGAGCAGTACTTC.

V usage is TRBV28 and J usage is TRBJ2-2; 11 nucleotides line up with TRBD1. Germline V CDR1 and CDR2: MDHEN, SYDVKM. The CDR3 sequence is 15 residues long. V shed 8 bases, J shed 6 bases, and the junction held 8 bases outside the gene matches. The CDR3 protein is CASQTRTGGSGELFF. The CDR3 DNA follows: TGTGCCAGCCAAACGCGGACAGGGGGCTCCGGGGAGCTGTTTTTT. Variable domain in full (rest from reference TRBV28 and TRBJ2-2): DVKVTQSSRYLVKRTGEKVFLECVQDMDHENMFWYRQDPGLGLRLIYFSYDVKMKEKGDIPEGYSVSREKKERFSLILESASTNQTSMYLCASQTRTGGSGELFFGEGSRLTVL.

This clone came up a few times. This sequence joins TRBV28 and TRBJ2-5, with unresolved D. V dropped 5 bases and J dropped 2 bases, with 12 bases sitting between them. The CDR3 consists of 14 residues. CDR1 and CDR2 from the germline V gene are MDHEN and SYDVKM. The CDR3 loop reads CASSIPLPQETQYF. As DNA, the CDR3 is TGTGCCAGCAGTATCCCCCTCCCTCAAGAGACCCAGTACTTC. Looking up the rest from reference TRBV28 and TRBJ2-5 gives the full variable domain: DVKVTQSSRYLVKRTGEKVFLECVQDMDHENMFWYRQDPGLGLRLIYFSYDVKMKEKGDIPEGYSVSREKKERFSLILESASTNQTSMYLCASSIPLPQETQYFGPGTRLLVL.

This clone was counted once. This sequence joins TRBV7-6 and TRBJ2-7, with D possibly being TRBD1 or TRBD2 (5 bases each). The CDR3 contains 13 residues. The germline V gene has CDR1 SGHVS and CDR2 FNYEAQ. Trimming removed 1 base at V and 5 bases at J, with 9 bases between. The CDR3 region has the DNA TGTGCCAGCAGCTTAGGGGGGTCCAACGAGCAGTACTTC. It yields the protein CASSLGGSNEQYF.

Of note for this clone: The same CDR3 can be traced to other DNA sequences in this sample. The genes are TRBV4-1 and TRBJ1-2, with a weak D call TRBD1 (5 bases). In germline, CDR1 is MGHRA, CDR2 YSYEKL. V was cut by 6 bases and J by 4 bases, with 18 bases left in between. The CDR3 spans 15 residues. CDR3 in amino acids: CASSHPTGKAYGYTF. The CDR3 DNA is TGCGCCAGCAGTCACCCCACAGGAAAAGCCTATGGCTACACCTTC.

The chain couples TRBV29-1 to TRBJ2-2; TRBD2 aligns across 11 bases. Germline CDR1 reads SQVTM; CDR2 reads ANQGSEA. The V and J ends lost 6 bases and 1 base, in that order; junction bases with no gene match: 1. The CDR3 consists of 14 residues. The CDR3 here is CSVGLAENTGELFF. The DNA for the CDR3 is TGCAGCGTGGGACTAGCGGAGAACACCGGGGAGCTGTTTTTT.

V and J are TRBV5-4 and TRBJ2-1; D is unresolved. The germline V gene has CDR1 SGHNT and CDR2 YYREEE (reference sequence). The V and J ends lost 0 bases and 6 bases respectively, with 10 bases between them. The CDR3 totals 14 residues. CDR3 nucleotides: TGTGCCAGCAGCTTGGAGGTGCTGGTCAATGAGCAGTTCTTC. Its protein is CASSLEVLVNEQFF. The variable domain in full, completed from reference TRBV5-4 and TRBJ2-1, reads ETGVTQSPTHLIKTRGQQVTLRCSSQSGHNTVSWYQQALGQGPQFIFQYYREEENGRGNFPPRFSGLQFPNYSSELNVNALELDDSALYLCASSLEVLVNEQFFGPGTRLTVL.

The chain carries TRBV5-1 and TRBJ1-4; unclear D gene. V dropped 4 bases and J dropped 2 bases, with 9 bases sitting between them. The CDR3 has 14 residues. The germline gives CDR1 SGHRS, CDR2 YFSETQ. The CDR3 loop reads CASSREGTNEKLFF. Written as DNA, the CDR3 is TGCGCCAGCAGCCGGGAGGGCACTAATGAAAAACTGTTTTTT.

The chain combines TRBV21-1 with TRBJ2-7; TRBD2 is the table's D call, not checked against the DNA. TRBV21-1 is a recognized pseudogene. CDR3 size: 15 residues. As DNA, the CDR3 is TGTGCCAGCAGCGAAGCCAATAGCGGGAGGGGTGAGCAGTACTTC. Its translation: CASSEANSGRGEQYF.

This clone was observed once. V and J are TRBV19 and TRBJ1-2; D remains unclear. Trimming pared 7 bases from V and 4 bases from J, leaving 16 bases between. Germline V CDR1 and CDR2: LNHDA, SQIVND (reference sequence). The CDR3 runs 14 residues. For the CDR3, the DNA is TGTGCCAGTACCCCACCAGGTGGCGGCTATGGCTACACCTTC. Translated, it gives CASTPPGGGYGYTF.

The chain's CDR3 is CASSMGLAGGVNRFF. The CDR3 DNA follows: TGTGCCAGTAGTATGGGACTAGCGGGAGGGGTTAATCGGTTCTTC. This sequence joins TRBV19 and TRBJ2-1; 16 positions match TRBD2. Germline-derived CDR1 and CDR2 are LNHDA and SQIVND (reference sequence). Germline trimming cut 3 bases from V and 15 bases from J; bases unmatched to any gene: 8. This CDR3 has 15 residues.

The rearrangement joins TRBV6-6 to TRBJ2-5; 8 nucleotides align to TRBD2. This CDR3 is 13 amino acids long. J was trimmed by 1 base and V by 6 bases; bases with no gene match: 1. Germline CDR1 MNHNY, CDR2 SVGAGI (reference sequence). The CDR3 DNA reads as TGTGCCAGCAGGCTAGCGGGCCAAGAGACCCAGTACTTC. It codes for CASRLAGQETQYF.

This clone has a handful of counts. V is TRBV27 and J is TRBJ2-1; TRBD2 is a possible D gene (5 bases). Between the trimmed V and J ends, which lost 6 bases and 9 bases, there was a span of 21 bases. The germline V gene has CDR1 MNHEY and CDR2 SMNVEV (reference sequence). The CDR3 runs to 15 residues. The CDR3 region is CASSRQYEGAAEQFF. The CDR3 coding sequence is TGTGCCAGCAGCCGACAATACGAGGGTGCGGCTGAGCAGTTCTTC.

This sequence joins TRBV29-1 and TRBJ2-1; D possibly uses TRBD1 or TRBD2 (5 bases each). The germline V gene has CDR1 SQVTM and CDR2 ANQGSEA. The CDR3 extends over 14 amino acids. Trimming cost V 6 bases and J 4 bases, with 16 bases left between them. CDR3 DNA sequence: TGCAGCGTCGCCCGACAGCGGCAGTACAATGAGCAGTTCTTC. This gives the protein CSVARQRQYNEQFF.

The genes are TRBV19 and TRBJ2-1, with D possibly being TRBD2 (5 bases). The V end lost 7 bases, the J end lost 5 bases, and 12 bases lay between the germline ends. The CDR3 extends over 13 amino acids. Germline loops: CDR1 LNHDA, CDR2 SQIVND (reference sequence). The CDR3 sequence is CASKRTGDNEQFF. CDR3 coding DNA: TGTGCCAGTAAGAGGACTGGAGACAATGAGCAGTTCTTC.

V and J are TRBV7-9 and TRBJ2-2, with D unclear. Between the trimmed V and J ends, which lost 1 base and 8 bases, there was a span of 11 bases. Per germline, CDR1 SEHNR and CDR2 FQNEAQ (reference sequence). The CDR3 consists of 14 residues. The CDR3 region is CASSLVLPRGELFF. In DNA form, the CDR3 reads TGTGCCAGCAGCTTAGTCCTCCCGAGGGGGGAGCTGTTTTTT.

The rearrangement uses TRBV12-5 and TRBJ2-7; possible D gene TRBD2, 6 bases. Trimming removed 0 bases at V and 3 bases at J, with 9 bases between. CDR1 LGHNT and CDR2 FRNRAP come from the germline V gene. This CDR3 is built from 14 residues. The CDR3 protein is CASGLVSGLYEQYF. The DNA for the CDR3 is TGTGCTAGTGGTTTGGTTTCGGGACTCTACGAGCAGTACTTC.

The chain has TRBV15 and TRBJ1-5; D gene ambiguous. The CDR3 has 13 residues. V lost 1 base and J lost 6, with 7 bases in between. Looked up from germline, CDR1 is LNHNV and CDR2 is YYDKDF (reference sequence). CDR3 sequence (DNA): TGTGCCACCAGCAGAGGCCGGATTCAGCCCCAGCATTTT. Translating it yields CATSRGRIQPQHF.

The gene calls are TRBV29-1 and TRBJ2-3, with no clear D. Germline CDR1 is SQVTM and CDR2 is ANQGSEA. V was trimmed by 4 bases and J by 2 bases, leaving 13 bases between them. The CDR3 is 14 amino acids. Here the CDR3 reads CSVVRSGHTDTQYF. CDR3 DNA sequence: TGCAGCGTTGTTCGGTCAGGCCACACAGATACGCAGTATTTT.

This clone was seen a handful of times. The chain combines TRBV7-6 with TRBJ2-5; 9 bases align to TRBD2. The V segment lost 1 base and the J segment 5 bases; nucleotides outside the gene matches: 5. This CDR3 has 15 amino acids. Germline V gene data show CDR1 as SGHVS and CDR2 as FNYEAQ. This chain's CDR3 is CASSLVSGSGETQYF. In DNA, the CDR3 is TGTGCCAGCAGCTTAGTTAGCGGGAGCGGGGAGACCCAGTACTTC.

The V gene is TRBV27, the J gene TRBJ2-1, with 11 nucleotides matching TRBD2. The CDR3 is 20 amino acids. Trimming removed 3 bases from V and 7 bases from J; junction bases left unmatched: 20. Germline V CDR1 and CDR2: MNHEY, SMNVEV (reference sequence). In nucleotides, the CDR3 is TGTGCCAGCAGTTTTAGGTCCGTGACTAGCGGGATCACGGGTCGGAATGAGCAGTTCTTC. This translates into CASSFRSVTSGITGRNEQFF.

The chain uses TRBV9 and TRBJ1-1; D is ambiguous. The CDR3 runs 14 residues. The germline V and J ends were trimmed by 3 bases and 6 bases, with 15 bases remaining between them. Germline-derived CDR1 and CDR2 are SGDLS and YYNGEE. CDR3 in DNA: TGTGCCAGCAGCGCCCACCCGCAGATGCCTGAAGCTTTCTTT. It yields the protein CASSAHPQMPEAFF.

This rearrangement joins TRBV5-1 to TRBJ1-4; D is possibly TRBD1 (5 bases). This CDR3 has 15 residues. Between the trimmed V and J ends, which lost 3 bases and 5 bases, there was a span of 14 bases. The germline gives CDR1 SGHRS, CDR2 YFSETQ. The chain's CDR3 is CASSSLGASNEKLFF. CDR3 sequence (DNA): TGCGCCAGCAGCTCTCTCGGGGCCTCAAATGAAAAACTGTTTTTT.